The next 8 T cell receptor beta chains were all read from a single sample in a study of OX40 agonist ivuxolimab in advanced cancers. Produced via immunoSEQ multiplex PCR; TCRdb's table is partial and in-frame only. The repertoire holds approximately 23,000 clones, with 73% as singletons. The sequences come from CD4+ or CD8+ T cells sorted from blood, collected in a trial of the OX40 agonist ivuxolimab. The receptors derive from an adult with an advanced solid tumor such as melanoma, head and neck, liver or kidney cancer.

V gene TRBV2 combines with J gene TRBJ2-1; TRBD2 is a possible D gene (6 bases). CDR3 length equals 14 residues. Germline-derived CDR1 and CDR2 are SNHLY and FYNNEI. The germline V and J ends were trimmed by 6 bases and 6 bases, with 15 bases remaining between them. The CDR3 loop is CASRKPGLINEQFF. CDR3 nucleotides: TGTGCCAGCAGGAAACCGGGACTCATCAATGAGCAGTTCTTC.

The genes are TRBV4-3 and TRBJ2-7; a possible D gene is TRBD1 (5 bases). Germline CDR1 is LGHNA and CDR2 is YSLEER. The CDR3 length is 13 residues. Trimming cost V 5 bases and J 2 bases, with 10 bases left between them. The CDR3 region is CASSFGQTYEQYF. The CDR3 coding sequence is TGCGCCAGCAGCTTTGGACAAACCTACGAGCAGTACTTC.

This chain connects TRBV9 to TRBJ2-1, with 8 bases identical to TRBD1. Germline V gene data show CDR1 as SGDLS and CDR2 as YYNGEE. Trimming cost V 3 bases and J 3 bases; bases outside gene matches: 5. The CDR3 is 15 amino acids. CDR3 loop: CASSATGTGYNEQFF. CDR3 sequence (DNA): TGTGCCAGCAGCGCCACCGGGACAGGCTACAATGAGCAGTTCTTC.

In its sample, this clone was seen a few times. DNA of the CDR3: TGTGCCAGCAGCTTAGATTTGCAGATCGTTTACAATGAGCAGTTCTTC. Translated: CASSLDLQIVYNEQFF. The chain carries TRBV11-2 and TRBJ2-1; no clear D gene. Trimming removed 0 bases at V and 4 bases at J, with 13 bases between. Germline CDR1 SGHAT, CDR2 FQNNGV. The CDR3 consists of 16 residues.

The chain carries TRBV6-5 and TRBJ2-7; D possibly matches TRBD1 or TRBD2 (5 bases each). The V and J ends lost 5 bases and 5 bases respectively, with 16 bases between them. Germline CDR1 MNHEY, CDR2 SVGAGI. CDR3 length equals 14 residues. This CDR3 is CASSEWERGDEQYF. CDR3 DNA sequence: TGTGCCAGCAGTGAATGGGAGAGGGGAGACGAGCAGTACTTC.

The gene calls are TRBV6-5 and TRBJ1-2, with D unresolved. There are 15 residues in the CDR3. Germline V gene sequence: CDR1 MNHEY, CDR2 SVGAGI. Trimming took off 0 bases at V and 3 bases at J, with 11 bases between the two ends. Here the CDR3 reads CASSYSYTSDYGYTF. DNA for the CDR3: TGTGCCAGCAGTTACTCCTACACGTCTGACTATGGCTACACCTTC.

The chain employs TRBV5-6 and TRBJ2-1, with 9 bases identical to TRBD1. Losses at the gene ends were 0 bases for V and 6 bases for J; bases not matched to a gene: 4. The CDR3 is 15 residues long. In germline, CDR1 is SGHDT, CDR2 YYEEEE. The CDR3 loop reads CASSLGTGVGNEQFF. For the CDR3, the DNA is TGTGCCAGCAGCTTGGGGACAGGGGTGGGCAATGAGCAGTTCTTC.

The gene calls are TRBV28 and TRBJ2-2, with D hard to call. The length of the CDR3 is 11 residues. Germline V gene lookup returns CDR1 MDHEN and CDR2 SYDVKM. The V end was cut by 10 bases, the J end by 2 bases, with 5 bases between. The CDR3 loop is CATDNTGELFF. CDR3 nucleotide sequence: TGTGCCACCGATAACACCGGGGAGCTGTTTTTT.